The 4 T cell receptor beta chains in this list originate from one sample, sequenced in a study of cytomegalovirus exposure and HLA in healthy donors. PCR amplification relied on 60 Vbeta primers (plus 13 Jbeta primers). Data came from immunoSEQ multiplex PCR; TCRdb stores just in-frame clones and leaves some out. In the table there are 110,000 to 150,000 clones, 80% of which are singletons. The sample comprised PBMCs. These receptor sequences come from a middle-aged man in good health and CMV-seronegative.

This clone was picked up one time. V gene TRBV7-9 combines with J gene TRBJ2-7, with 8 nucleotides matching TRBD2. Germline V gene lookup returns CDR1 SEHNR and CDR2 FQNEAQ (reference sequence). V was clipped by 7 bases and J by 6 bases; unmatched bases: 8. CDR3 length equals 13 residues. As DNA, the CDR3 is TGTGCCAGCAAATTCAGCGGGGGCGGCGAGCAGTACTTC. Translating it yields CASKFSGGGEQYF.

V and J are TRBV7-2 and TRBJ2-1, with D maybe TRBD1 (6 bases). V dropped 7 bases and J dropped 4 bases, with 14 bases sitting between them. This CDR3 spans 14 amino acids. Germline assignment: CDR1 SGHTA and CDR2 FQGNSA. CDR3 residues: CASTPNRDYNEQFF. DNA for the CDR3: TGTGCCAGCACCCCAAACAGGGATTACAATGAGCAGTTCTTC.

This chain uses TRBV4-3 with TRBJ2-1, with a weak D call TRBD2 (6 bases). CDR1 is LGHNA, CDR2 YSLEER, per germline. CDR3 size: 17 residues. V shed 1 base and J shed 7 bases, with 20 bases lying between them. This chain's CDR3 is CASSQGGASVSWNEQFF. The CDR3 DNA follows: TGCGCCAGCAGCCAAGGTGGAGCTAGCGTGAGTTGGAATGAGCAGTTCTTC.

In DNA, the CDR3 is TGTGCCAGCAGCTACAGGGGCAGGGAGACCCAGTACTTC. This gives the protein CASSYRGRETQYF. The J gene is TRBJ2-5, the V gene TRBV14, with 7 bases lining up with TRBD1. CDR3 length: 13 residues. In germline, CDR1 is SGHDN, CDR2 FVKESK. Trimming at V came to 5 bases and at J to 5 bases, leaving 5 bases not matched to a gene.